Ten or more counts support the clone carrying this TCR beta chain. Its target is unknown. The sample belongs to a study of T cells in Graves' hyperthyroidism and ophthalmopathy. Study-level background: Staff took peripheral blood when the initial diagnosis was made, before any treatment began. Study results and caveats: Appearing also in blood were most of the thyroid clonotypes expanded above 0.001.

Per the germline V gene, CDR1 is LGHDT and CDR2 is YNNKEL (reference sequence). The V segment lost 3 bases and the J segment 4 bases; nucleotides outside the gene matches: 2. This CDR3 is built from 14 residues. Authors of the study amplified TCR beta CDR3 regions from RNA transcripts. Primed by the HTBI set, a first-round RT-PCR was run on the TCR CDR3. Each CDR3 protein is one row after TCRdb ran MiXCR on the multiplex PCR reads. The sample includes some 550,000 distinct CDR3 sequences, 16% of them seen just once. The V gene is TRBV3-1, the J gene TRBJ2-1; 8 nucleotides match TRBD2. The TCR sequence derives from a woman between 35 and 50 years old with Graves' ophthalmopathy. Sequenced input: blood. This chain's CDR3 is CASSQASGYNEQFF. As DNA, the CDR3 is TGTGCCAGCAGCCAGGCTAGCGGGTACAATGAGCAGTTCTTC.